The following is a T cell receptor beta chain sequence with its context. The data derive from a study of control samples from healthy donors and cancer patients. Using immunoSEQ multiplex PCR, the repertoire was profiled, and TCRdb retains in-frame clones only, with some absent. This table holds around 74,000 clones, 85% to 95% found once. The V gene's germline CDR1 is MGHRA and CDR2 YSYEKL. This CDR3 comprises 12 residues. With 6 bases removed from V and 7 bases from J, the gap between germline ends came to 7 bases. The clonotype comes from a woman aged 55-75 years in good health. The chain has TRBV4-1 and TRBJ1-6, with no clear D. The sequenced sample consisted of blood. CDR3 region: CASRTRNSPLHF. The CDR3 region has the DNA TGCGCCAGCAGGACACGAAATTCACCCCTCCACTTT.